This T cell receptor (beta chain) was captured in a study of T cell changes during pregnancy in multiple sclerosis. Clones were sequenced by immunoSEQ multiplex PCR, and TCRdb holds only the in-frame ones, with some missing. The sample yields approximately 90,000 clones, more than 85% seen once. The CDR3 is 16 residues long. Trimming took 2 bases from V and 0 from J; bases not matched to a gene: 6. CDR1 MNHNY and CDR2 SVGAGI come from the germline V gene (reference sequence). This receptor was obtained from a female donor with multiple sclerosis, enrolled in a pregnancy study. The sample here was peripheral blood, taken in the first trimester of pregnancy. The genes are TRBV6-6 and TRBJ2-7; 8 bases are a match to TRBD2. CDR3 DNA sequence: TGTGCCAGCAGTTACCTTCGGCGGGGGGCCTCCTACGAGCAGTACTTC. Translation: CASSYLRRGASYEQYF.